These T cell receptor beta chains were read from a single sample in a study of tumor-infiltrating lymphocytes in primary liver carcinoma. TCRdb ran MiXCR on the multiplex PCR reads and lists one entry per CDR3 protein. The sample lists fewer than 350,000 distinct CDR3 sequences, 65% seen once, with about 6% in the top ten. The specimen sequenced was peripheral blood. Every receptor here comes from a man in his forties with primary liver carcinoma and hepatitis B virus infection. Each CDR3 is given without its conserved first and last residue.

j_call	v_call	cdr3_aa
TRBJ2-7	TRBV11-2	ASSHPTDRIGYGQY
TRBJ2-7	TRBV28	ASSLLGVGEQY
TRBJ2-7	TRBV6-2/TRBV6-3	ASRDPDSSYEQY
TRBJ2-7	TRBV4-1	ASGRLGKHEQY
TRBJ2-5	TRBV12-5	ASSDGNQETQY
TRBJ1-5	TRBV6-5	ASRSMGAGNQPQH
TRBJ2-7	TRBV11-2	ASRKTSGGLYEQY
TRBJ1-1	TRBV10-3	AIKGAEGEAF
TRBJ1-2	TRBV6-2/TRBV6-3	ASGDRPNYGYT
TRBJ2-3	TRBV11-2	ASSPSGIDTQY
TRBJ2-7	TRBV11-1	ASSSRGDNGEQY
TRBJ2-1	TRBV10-2	ASSDEANEQF
TRBJ2-1	TRBV10-3	AVSDSGSSYNEQF
TRBJ2-5	TRBV7-9	ATSLLGPSPQETQY
TRBJ2-5	TRBV11-2	ASSPDGARGTQY
TRBJ2-1	TRBV4-2	ASSQGLAGEQF
TRBJ2-1	TRBV18	ASSPTENEQF
TRBJ1-4	TRBV6-2/TRBV6-3	ASSYSTADRTEKLF
TRBJ2-7	TRBV14	ASSPKTWGRRNEQY
TRBJ2-3	TRBV28	ASRTRSGGDTQY
TRBJ1-1	TRBV6-2/TRBV6-3	ASSYSRFAALNTEAF
TRBJ1-1	TRBV12-3/TRBV12-4	ASSSGGLLNTEAF
TRBJ2-1	TRBV4-1	ASSPSTSHNEQF
TRBJ2-1	TRBV7-9	ASRSWTGQDNEQF
TRBJ1-2	TRBV28	ASRPIRDFNYGYT
TRBJ2-7	TRBV4-3	ASSQGPGATYEQY
TRBJ1-5	TRBV4-3	ASSQEVTGVQPQH